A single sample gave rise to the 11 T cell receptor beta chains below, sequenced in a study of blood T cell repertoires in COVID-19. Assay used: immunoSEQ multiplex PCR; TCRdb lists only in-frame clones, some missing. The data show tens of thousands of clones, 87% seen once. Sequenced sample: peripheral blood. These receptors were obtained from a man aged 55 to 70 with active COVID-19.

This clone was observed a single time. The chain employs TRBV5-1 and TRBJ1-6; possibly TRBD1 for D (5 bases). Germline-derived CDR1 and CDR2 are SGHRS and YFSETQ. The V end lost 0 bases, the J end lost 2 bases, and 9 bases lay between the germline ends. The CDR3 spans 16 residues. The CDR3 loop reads CASSLGGVTYNSPLHF. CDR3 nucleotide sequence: TGCGCCAGCAGCTTGGGGGGGGTCACCTATAATTCACCCCTCCACTTT.

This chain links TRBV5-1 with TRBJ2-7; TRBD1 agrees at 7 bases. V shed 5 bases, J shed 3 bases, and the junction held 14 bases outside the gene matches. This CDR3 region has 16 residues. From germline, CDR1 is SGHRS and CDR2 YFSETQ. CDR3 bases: TGCGCCAGCAGTTTGATATCCCGGACAGGAAGCTACGAGCAGTACTTC. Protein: CASSLISRTGSYEQYF.

Written as DNA, the CDR3 is TGTGCCAGCAGCTTAATTCCGTACGAGCAGTACTTC. It specifies CASSLIPYEQYF. The chain uses TRBV7-9 and TRBJ2-7; no clear D. The V gene's germline CDR1 is SEHNR and CDR2 FQNEAQ (reference sequence). CDR3 length: 12 amino acids. V dropped 2 bases and J dropped 4 bases, with 6 bases sitting between them.

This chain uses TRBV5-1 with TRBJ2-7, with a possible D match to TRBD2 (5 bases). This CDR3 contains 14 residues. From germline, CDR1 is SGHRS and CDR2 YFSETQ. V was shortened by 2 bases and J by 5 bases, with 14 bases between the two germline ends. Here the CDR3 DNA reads TGCGCCAGCAGCTTTACCGGAAGCGGACACGAGCAGTACTTC. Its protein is CASSFTGSGHEQYF.

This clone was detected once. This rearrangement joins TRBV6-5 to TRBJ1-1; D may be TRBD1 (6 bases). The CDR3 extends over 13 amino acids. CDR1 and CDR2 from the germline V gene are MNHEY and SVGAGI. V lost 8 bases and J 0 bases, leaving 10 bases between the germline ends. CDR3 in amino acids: CASGGQLNTEAFF. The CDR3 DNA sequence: TGTGCCAGCGGGGGACAACTGAACACTGAAGCTTTCTTT.

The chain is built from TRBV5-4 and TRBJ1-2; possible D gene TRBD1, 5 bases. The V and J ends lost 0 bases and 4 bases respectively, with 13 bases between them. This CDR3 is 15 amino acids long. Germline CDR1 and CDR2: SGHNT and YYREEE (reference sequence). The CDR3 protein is CASSLAGQGGYGYTF. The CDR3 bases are TGTGCCAGCAGCTTGGCCGGGCAGGGCGGCTATGGCTACACCTTC.

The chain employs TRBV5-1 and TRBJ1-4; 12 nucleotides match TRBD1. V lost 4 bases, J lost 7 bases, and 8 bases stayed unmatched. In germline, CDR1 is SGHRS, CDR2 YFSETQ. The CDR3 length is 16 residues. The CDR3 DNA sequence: TGCGCCAGCAGCCTGGGACAGGGGGCGCAGGGTGAAAAACTGTTTTTT. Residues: CASSLGQGAQGEKLFF.

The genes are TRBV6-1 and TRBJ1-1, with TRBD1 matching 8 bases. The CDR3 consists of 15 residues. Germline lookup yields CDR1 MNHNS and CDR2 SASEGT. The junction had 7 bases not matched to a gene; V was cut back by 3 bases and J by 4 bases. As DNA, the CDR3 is TGTGCCAGCAGTGACCAAACAGGGGGGCGCACTGAAGCTTTCTTT. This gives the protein CASSDQTGGRTEAFF.

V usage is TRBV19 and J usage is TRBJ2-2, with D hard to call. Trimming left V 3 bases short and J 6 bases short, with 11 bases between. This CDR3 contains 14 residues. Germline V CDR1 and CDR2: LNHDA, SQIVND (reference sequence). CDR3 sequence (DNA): TGTGCCAGTAGTATGGGCGTGATGTCCGGGGAGCTGTTTTTT. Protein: CASSMGVMSGELFF.

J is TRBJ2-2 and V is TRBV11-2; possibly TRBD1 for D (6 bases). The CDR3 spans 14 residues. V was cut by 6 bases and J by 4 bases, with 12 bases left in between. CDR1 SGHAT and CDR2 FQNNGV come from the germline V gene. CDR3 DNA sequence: TGTGCCAGCAGTCCACAGGGTTCCACCGGGGAGCTGTTTTTT. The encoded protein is CASSPQGSTGELFF.

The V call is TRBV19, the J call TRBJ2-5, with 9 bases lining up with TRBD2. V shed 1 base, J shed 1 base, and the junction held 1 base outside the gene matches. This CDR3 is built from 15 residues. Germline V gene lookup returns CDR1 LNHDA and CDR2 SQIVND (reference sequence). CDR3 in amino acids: CASSIGGGVQETQYF. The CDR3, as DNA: TGTGCCAGTAGTATAGGCGGGGGGGTCCAAGAGACCCAGTACTTC. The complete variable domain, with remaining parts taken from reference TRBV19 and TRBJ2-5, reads DGGITQSPKYLFRKEGQNVTLSCEQNLNHDAMYWYRQDPGQGLRLIYYSQIVNDFQKGDIAEGYSVSREKKESFPLTVTSAQKNPTAFYLCASSIGGGVQETQYFGPGTRLLVL.